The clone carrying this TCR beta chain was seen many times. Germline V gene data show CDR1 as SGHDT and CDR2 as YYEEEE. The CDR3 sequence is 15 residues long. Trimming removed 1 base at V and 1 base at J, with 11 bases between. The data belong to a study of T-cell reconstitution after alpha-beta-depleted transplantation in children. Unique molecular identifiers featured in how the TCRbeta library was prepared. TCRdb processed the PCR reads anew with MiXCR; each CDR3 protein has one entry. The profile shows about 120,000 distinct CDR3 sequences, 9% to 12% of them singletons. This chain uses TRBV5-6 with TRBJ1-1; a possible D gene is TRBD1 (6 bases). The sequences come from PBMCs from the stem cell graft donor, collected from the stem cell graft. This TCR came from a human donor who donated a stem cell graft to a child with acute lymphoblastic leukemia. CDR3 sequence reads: CASSLPPGQNTEAFF. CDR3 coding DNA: TGTGCCAGCAGCTTGCCTCCGGGACAGAACACTGAAGCTTTCTTT. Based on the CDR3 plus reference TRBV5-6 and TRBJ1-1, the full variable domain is DAGVTQSPTHLIKTRGQQVTLRCSPKSGHDTVSWYQQALGQGPQFIFQYYEEEERQRGNFPDRFSGHQFPNYSSELNVNALLLGDSALYLCASSLPPGQNTEAFFGQGTRLTVV.